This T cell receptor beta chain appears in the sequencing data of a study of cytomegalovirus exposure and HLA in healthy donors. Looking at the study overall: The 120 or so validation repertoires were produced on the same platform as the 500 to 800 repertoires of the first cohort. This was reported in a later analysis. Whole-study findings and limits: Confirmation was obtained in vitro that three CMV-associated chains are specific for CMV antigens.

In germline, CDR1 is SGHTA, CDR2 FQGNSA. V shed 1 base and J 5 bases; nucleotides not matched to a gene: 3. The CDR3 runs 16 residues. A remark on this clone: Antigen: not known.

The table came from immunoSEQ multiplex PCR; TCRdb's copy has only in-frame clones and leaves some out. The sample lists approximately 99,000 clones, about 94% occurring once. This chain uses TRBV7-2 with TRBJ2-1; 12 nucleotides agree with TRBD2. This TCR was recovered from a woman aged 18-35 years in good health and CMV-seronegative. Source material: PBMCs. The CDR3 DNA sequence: TGTGCCAGCAGCTTAGGTACTAGCGGGGGGCACAATGAGCAGTTCTTC. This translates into CASSLGTSGGHNEQFF.